This T cell receptor (beta chain) was documented in a study of T-cell memory formation after mild COVID-19 (dated by TCRdb to about 2021). Regarding the study in general: TCR sequence clusters from the two donors were found to be largely donor specific. In a couple of donors, T-cell clones that expanded and contracted after mild COVID-19 were tracked by sequencing TCRalpha and TCRbeta repertoires over time. The cohort comprised two young, previously healthy adult volunteers, one female and one male. Summary of the overall study and its limitations: SARS-CoV-2 specificity was not confirmed for the second-wave clones peaking on day 37. Clones that contracted from day 15 to 85 showed balanced CD4/CD8 phenotypes, whereas a second wave of clones that expanded from day 15 to 37 leaned towards CD4+. The study included only a couple of mild cases, and larger cohorts that include severe cases with pre-infection samples were judged to be necessary. Contracting CD4+ clones were located mainly in the CM and EM memory subsets, whereas CD8+ clones were found to be enriched in EMRA. Some responding clones were found in pre-infection memory, which suggests that pre-existing cross-reactive memory T cells took part in the SARS-CoV-2 response.

This clonotype has more than one count but fewer than ten. Its antigen has not been determined. The input lacks base qualities; no much larger clone sits a single base away. The listed sequencing device is Illumina NovaSeq 6000. Using 5'RACE with constant-segment primers, TCRalpha and TCRbeta cDNA libraries were constructed, with sample barcodes and unique molecular identifiers added in the process. RNA was extracted from every sample with Trizol reagent. Library amplification was performed in two PCR steps, and a second sample barcode and Illumina TruSeq adapters were introduced in the second step. Sequencing of the libraries was done on an Illumina NovaSeq, producing 2 x 150 bp paired-end reads. Regarding the original processing steps: The reads were demultiplexed and collapsed into UMI-guided consensus sequences using migec v1.2.7. Using mixcr v2.1.11, the UMI consensuses were aligned to TRA and TRB V and J templates and assembled into clonotypes. A clonotype was counted as expanded or contracted only if both edgeR and NoisET called the change significant, with noise models trained on biological replicates. For edgeR calls, the cutoffs were a false discovery rate-adjusted p below 0.01 and a log2 fold-change threshold of 1. As an exploratory analysis of dynamics, max-normalized trajectories of the 1000 most abundant clonotypes were examined by PCA with hierarchical clustering. Separately sequenced CD4+ and CD8+ repertoires were used to assign the CD4 or CD8 phenotype of responding clones. Using fastp at Q25 and MiXCR, TCRdb reprocessed the public reads and kept productive beta chains. Merged by CDR3 protein, the rows form single entries marked with the most common genes and DNA. Clone size and V and J calls follow TCRdb, not the original study. This sample lists around 370,000 distinct CDR3 sequences; around 21% were detected once. The ten most abundant clones make up around 13% of the sample.

The germline V gene supplies CDR1 MGHRA and CDR2 YSYEKL. V is reduced by 1 base and J by 7 bases, leaving a spacing of 11 bases between them. The CDR3 numbers 14 residues from cysteine through phenylalanine. Just the 42-base CDR3 DNA is kept, in frame starting at base 1. Ficoll-Paque density gradient centrifugation was the method used to isolate PBMCs. The clonotype comes from an adult woman who had mild COVID-19 (a few samples of this study predate the infection). The sample titles of this study are shuffled in the database, so cell type and time point are left out; the donor was told from shared clones. Specimen: PBMCs or a T cell subset sorted from them (not recorded which). This receptor chain uses TRBV4-1 and TRBJ2-1; tentative D gene TRBD2, with 5 bases matching. This receptor carries the CDR3 CASSQGGERNEQFF. The nucleotide sequence reads as follows: TGCGCCAGCAGCCAAGGGGGAGAGAGGAATGAGCAGTTCTTC.